The T cell receptor beta chain described here comes from a study of cytomegalovirus exposure and HLA in healthy donors. Looking at the study overall: Within the Caucasian-associated ancestry cluster were roughly 82% of the approximately 400 genotyped donors. Study-wide points: Later analysis demonstrated an association between a missense DCLRE1C variant and TCR beta V- and J-gene trimming.

In the PCR, 60 Vbeta and 13 Jbeta primers were used. TCRdb keeps only in-frame clones here, not all; method: immunoSEQ multiplex PCR. Seen here are some 110,000 clones, about 76% observed once, and the top ten hold 4% to 5.5%. Germline-derived CDR1 and CDR2 are SGDLS and YYNGEE. The V segment lost 4 bases and the J segment 0 bases; nucleotides outside the gene matches: 4. The CDR3 consists of 15 residues. On this clone itself: Its antigen is as yet unknown.

This chain uses TRBV9 with TRBJ2-1; TRBD1 matches at 7 bases. Material for sequencing was PBMCs. The sequence was obtained from a man aged 25-45 years in good health and CMV-seropositive. DNA for the CDR3: TGTGCCAGCAGCCGGACAGGCGACTCCTACAATGAGCAGTTCTTC. Its protein product is CASSRTGDSYNEQFF.